This T cell receptor (beta chain) comes out of a study of identical twins (dated by TCRdb to the mid-2010s). For the wider study: To test whether fetal clonotypes persist, this study deep-sequenced TCR alpha and beta repertoires from monozygotic twins, from unrelated adults of various ages, and from cord blood. To rule out contamination, the twin experiments were replicated at different times with different library preparation protocols. On the study overall, not on this receptor specifically: Fewer insertions were carried by abundant cord blood beta clonotypes, a similar but weaker trend appeared in young adult naive repertoires, and no such trend appeared in memory repertoires. In monozygotic twins, out-of-frame TCR alpha sharing was systematically underestimated by recombination models, although the models agreed with sharing between unrelated individuals. Because the same donors could not be followed over many years, the conclusions depended on cross-sectional statistical analysis. Invariant T cells such as MAIT and iNKT could partly confound zero-insertion analyses, although diverse VJ usage argued against such confounding for most clonotypes. In beta out-of-frame sequences, excess twin sharing was weaker, because having fewer shared sequences lowered the signal-to-noise ratio. Compared with coincidental sharing between unrelated individuals, an excess of low generation-probability sequences was observed among out-of-frame TCR alpha sequences shared between twins.

Counted from cysteine to phenylalanine, this CDR3 has 14 amino acids. Of all the DNA, just the CDR3 is kept, 42 bases in frame from base 1. From a lookup of the germline V gene, CDR1 and CDR2 are SGHAT and FQNNGV. Relative to germline, V is missing 4 bases and J is missing 1 base, with 3 bases of the junction outside any gene match. This clonotype was observed a handful of times. What this receptor recognizes is not known. No much larger clonotype is one base removed from it; base qualities were not supplied. To prepare the library, 5' RACE was applied. Reads for this sample came from an Illumina HiSeq 2000. A universal primer binding site was added through template switching, and the final cDNA carried a unique molecular identifier so that TCR cDNA molecules could be counted accurately. Specific primers in the conserved constant-segment region were used to synthesize first-strand cDNA for TCR alpha and beta chains. Each cDNA library was double barcoded, with a SMART-Mk sample barcode plus Illumina barcodes, to control for contamination. TruSeq adapter sequences, together with Illumina sample barcodes, were added in two successive PCR steps. The Illumina HiSeq platform was used with custom primers to sequence TCR alpha and beta cDNA libraries. As for the authors' bioinformatics: Unique molecular identifiers were extracted from raw reads with MiGEC, and CDR3 positions were determined with MiXCR. For each individual, recombination models were inferred using an EM algorithm with the repgenHMM and IGoR tools. Shared clonotype analysis was performed with the tcR package in R, normalizing sharing by the product of cloneset sizes. To study raw recombination without the effects of thymic and clonal selection, out-of-frame nonproductive sequences were analyzed. The public reads were quality trimmed at Q25 with fastp and then assembled into clones with MiXCR by TCRdb, keeping productive beta chains. Each CDR3 protein gets just one entry, which takes the most common genes and DNA from the rows behind it. The V and J calls follow TCRdb's processing rather than the paper's. The sample data list roughly 250,000 distinct CDR3 sequences, and roughly 7.5% of these were observed just once. The top ten clones comprise less than 6.5% of the sample.

Every donor was a healthy Caucasian. The twin cohort comprised three pairs of female monozygotic twins, all aged roughly 18 to 29 years. Positive isolation kits from Invitrogen were used to isolate CD4+ and CD8+ T cell populations. The sample was also linked to a second study, of yellow fever vaccine responses in identical twins. Reported in the second study: The authors reported that the T cell response to vaccination in identical twins appeared partly convergent and partly personalized. Focusing on identical twins, the study followed the T cell clones that responded to the vaccine, and did so with precision.

This TCR was recovered from a woman in her late teens or twenties in good health. This sequence uses TRBV11-2 and TRBJ2-7; 8 nucleotides in the junction match TRBD2. Input material: CD8+ T cells sorted from blood. The CDR3 corresponds to CASSSLAASYEQYF. The sequenced DNA: TGTGCCAGCAGCTCACTAGCGGCATCCTACGAGCAGTACTTC. Joined to the reference TRBV11-2 and TRBJ2-7 proteins, this CDR3 gives the full variable domain: EAGVAQSPRYKIIEKRQSVAFWCNPISGHATLYWYQQILGQGPKLLIQFQNNGVVDDSQLPKDRFSAERLKGVDSTLKIQPAKLEDSAVYLCASSSLAASYEQYFGPGTRLTVT.